The present T cell receptor beta chain was sequenced within a study of tumor-infiltrating lymphocytes in oesophageal squamous cell carcinoma. MiXCR, run by TCRdb on the PCR reads, gives a single entry per CDR3 protein. The data contain 15,000 to 20,000 distinct CDR3 sequences, approximately 43% of them singletons. This CDR3 contains 11 residues. Germline V lookup: CDR1 SGHTA, CDR2 FQGNSA. This chain connects TRBV7-2 to TRBJ2-3, with D uncertain. The end of the DNA fits TRBJ2-1 better, so the J call may be wrong. This receptor was obtained from a female donor with esophageal squamous cell carcinoma. The sample comprised blood. The CDR3: CASSPDNEQFF. CDR3 sequence (DNA): TGTGCCAGCAGCCCAGACAATGAGCAGTTCTTC.